These 9 T cell receptor beta chains came from one sample sequenced in a study of identical twins. Each CDR3 protein gets one entry after TCRdb re-called the 5' RACE reads with MiXCR. The table shows about 480,000 distinct CDR3 sequences, with more than 13% occurring only once. The same sample was also used in a study of yellow fever vaccine responses in identical twins.

Sequencing was performed on CD4+ T cells sorted from blood. The receptors come from a woman under 30 in good health.

This chain links TRBV7-3 with TRBJ2-1; D is possibly TRBD2 (6 bases). The CDR3 totals 15 residues. V lost 5 bases to trimming and J lost 4 bases, with 15 bases between them. In germline, CDR1 is SGHTA, CDR2 FQGTGA. The CDR3 DNA reads as TGTGCCAGCAGCCCCGGCCGCGGGGAATACAATGAGCAGTTCTTC. It encodes CASSPGRGEYNEQFF.

The table lists this clonotype with a few counts. This sequence joins TRBV3-1 and TRBJ2-1; D gene ambiguous. Germline V gene data show CDR1 as LGHDT and CDR2 as YNNKEL (reference sequence). The CDR3 is 17 residues long. The V gene lost 2 bases and the J gene lost 1 base, with 15 bases spanning the gap. CDR3 sequence: CASSQKPFTRSYNEQFF. In DNA form, the CDR3 reads TGTGCCAGCAGCCAAAAACCCTTCACCAGATCCTACAATGAGCAGTTCTTC.

This clonotype was detected only a few times. Here the CDR3 DNA reads TGTGCCAGCAGCTCGGGGGCGTTTAGGACCGGGGAGCTGTTTTTT. It encodes CASSSGAFRTGELFF. This chain links TRBV7-2 with TRBJ2-2; possibly TRBD1 or TRBD2 for D (6 bases each). The CDR3 extends over 15 amino acids. Germline CDR1 is SGHTA and CDR2 is FQGNSA. Trimming cost V 4 bases and J 5 bases, with 14 bases left between them.

The V and J genes are TRBV7-2 and TRBJ2-5; TRBD1 matches 9 bases. Per the germline V gene, CDR1 is SGHTA and CDR2 is FQGNSA. The CDR3 loop spans 13 amino acids. The trim removed 6 bases at V and 4 bases at J, leaving 3 bases unmatched. The CDR3 DNA is TGTGCCAGCAGGAACAGGGGGCGAGAGACCCAGTACTTC. Protein: CASRNRGRETQYF.

The chain combines TRBV10-3 with TRBJ2-3; TRBD2 matches 13 bases. Looked up from germline, CDR1 is ENHRY and CDR2 is SYGVKD. J was trimmed by 6 bases and V by 5 bases; bases with no gene match: 20. The CDR3 contains 20 residues. The CDR3 reads CAISTTATSGRAGGRDTQYF. In nucleotides, the CDR3 is TGTGCCATCAGTACTACCGCCACTAGCGGGAGGGCAGGCGGCCGGGATACGCAGTATTTT.

The chain has TRBV5-1 and TRBJ2-1, with 10 nucleotides matching TRBD1. The CDR3 runs to 20 residues. Germline trimming cut 7 bases from V and 6 bases from J; bases unmatched to any gene: 25. In germline, CDR1 is SGHRS, CDR2 YFSETQ. In DNA, the CDR3 is TGCGCCAGCTTTCGGGGACAGGGGACCACCGCTAGTCCCGAAGGCAATGAGCAGTTCTTC. The encoded protein is CASFRGQGTTASPEGNEQFF.

The chain has TRBV11-3 and TRBJ2-1, with 9 bases matching TRBD1. The CDR3 is 13 residues long. Germline V lookup: CDR1 SGHNT, CDR2 YENEEA. V shed 0 bases and J 15 bases; nucleotides not matched to a gene: 6. CDR3 sequence: CASSLEDRGILFF. The CDR3 bases are TGTGCCAGCAGCTTAGAGGACAGGGGAATTCTGTTCTTC.

This clonotype turned up a few times. The chain uses TRBV3-1 and TRBJ2-2, with D unresolved. The CDR3 has 15 amino acids. V lost 0 bases, J lost 6 bases, and 11 bases lay in between. Germline CDR1 reads LGHDT; CDR2 reads YNNKEL (reference sequence). The DNA of the CDR3 is TGTGCCAGCAGCCAAGATCTTAGAGGTTCCGGGGAGCTGTTTTTT. Its translation is CASSQDLRGSGELFF.

The chain is built from TRBV15 and TRBJ2-7, with TRBD2 as a possible D gene (5 bases). Germline loops: CDR1 LNHNV, CDR2 YYDKDF (reference sequence). V was shortened by 0 bases and J by 3 bases, with 12 bases between the two germline ends. The CDR3 covers 15 residues. CDR3 region: CATSRESGIFYEQYF. In DNA, the CDR3 is TGTGCCACCAGCAGAGAATCCGGGATCTTCTACGAGCAGTACTTC.